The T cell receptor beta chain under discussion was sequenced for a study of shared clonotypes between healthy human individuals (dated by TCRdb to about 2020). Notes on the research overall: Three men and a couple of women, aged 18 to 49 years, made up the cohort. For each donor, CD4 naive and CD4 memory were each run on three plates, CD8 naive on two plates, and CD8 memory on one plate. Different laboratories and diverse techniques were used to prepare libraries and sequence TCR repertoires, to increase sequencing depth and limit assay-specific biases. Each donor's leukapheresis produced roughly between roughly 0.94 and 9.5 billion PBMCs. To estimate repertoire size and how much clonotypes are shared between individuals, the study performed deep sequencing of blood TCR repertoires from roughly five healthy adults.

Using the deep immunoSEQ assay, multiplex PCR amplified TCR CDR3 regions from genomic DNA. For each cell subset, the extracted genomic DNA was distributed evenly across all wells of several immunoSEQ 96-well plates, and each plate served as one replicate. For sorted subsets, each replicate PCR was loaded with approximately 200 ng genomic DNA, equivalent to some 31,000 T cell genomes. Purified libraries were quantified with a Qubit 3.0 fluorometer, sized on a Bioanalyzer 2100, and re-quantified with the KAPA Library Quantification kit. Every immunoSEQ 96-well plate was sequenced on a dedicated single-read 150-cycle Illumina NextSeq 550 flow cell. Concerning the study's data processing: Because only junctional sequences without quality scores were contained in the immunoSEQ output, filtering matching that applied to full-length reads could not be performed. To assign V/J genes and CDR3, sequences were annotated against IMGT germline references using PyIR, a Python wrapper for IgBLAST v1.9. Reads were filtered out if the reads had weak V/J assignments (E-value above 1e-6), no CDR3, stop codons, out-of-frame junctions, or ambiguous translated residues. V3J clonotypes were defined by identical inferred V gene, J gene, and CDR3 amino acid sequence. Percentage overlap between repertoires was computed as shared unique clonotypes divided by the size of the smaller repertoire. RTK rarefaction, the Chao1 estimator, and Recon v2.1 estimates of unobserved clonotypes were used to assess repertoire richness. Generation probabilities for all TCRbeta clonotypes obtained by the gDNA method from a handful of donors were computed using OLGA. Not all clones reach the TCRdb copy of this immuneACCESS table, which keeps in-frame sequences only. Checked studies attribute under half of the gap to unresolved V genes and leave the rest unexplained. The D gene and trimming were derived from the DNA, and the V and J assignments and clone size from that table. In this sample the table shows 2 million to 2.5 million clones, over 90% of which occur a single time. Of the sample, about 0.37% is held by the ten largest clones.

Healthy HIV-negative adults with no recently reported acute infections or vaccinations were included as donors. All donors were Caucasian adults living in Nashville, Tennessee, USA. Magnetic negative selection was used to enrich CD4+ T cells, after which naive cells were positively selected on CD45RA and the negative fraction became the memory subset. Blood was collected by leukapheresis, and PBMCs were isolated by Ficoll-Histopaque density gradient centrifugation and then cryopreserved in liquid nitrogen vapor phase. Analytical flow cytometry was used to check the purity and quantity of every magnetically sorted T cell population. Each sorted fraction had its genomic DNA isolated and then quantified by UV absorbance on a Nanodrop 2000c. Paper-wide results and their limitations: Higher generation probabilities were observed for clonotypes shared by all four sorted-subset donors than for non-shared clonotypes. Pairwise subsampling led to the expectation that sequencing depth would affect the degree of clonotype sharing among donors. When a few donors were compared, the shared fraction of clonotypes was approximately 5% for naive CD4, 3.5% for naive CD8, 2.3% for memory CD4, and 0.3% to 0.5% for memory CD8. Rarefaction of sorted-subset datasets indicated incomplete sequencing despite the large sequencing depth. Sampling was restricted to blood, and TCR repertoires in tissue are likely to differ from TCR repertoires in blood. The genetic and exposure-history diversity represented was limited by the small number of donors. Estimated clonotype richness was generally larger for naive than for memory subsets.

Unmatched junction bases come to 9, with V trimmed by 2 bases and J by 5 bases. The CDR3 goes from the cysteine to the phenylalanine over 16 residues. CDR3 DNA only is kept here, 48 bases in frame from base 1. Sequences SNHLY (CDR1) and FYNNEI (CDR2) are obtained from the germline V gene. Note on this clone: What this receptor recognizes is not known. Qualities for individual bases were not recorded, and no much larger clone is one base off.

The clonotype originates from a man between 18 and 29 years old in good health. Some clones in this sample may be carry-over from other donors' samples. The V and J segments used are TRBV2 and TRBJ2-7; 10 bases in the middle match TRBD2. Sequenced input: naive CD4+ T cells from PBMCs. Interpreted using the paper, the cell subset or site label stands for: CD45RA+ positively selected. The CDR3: CASSEYRSGRAHEQYF. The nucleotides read TGTGCCAGCAGTGAATATCGGAGCGGGAGGGCCCACGAGCAGTACTTC.